This T cell receptor (beta chain) emerged from a study of blood T cell repertoires in COVID-19 (dated by TCRdb to the early 2020s). General notes on the study: Samples from collaborators originated in the United States, Italy and Spain and spanned both the acute and convalescent phases of COVID-19. Sample metadata almost always included a de-identified subject ID, COVID-19 status, age in years and sex. Where HLA class I and class II types were available, the types were taken from metadata supplied by the sample provider, not from assay-based typing. The repertoires were released in a freely available public database meant as a resource for research on the immune response to SARS-CoV-2. The prospective study material was composed of cDNA or gDNA derived from T cells, B-cell-depleted T cells, or PBMCs. The samples were drawn from the first 160 participants of the ongoing ImmuneRACE study and from 1,254 subjects provided by 6 global collaborators. The dataset comprised deeply sampled blood TCRbeta repertoires from subjects exposed to, actively infected with, or recovered from COVID-19. Overall study outcomes, separate from this receptor: The quantity of clinical and demographic metadata differed by source and by participant and was supplied without curation.

Each collaborating institution followed its own protocols to collect whole blood in K2EDTA tubes. For TCRbeta analysis, collaborators shipped samples in one of three forms: frozen whole blood, isolated PBMCs, or DNA extracted from either of those sample types. V loses 4 bases of germline sequence and J loses 0 bases, and the interval between the two ends is 9 bases. The CDR3 goes from the cysteine to the phenylalanine over 14 residues. CDR3 DNA is the only sequence kept; it has 42 bases, read in frame from the first base. According to the germline V gene (reference sequence), CDR1 reads LGHDT and CDR2 reads YNNKEL. TCRbeta CDR3 regions were amplified from genomic DNA by means of the immunoSEQ Assay, a bias-controlled multiplex PCR. From the authors' description of their analysis: Within the assay, amplification of reference gene primers was used to estimate how many nucleated cells each sample contained. To quantify the absolute abundance of each unique TCRbeta CDR3 rearrangement, sequence reads were collapsed and filtered. Productive Simpson clonality was computed per sample as the square root of Simpson's diversity index over productive rearrangements. TCRdb's version of the immuneACCESS table is confined to in-frame rearrangements and falls short of the full clone set. An unresolved V gene accounts for under half of the shortfall where checked; the remainder is of unknown origin. That table supplies the V and J calls and clone size; D and trimming were determined from the DNA. This sample gives 40,000 to 50,000 clones in total; 65% to 90% of them show up just once. Of the sample, 2.5% to 3.5% falls within the top ten clones.

As to this clone: This clone's antigen is unknown. The record has no base qualities; no much larger clone is one base away.

Sequencing input: peripheral blood. This clonotype was sampled from a woman of 80 years or more with acute or convalescent COVID-19. The chain joins TRBV3-1 (or the pseudogene TRBV3-2) to TRBJ1-1; TRBD1 is possibly the D segment (6 matching bases). Read as DNA, the sequence is TGTGCCAGCAGCCCTAGGGGGATGAACACTGAAGCTTTCTTT. This translates into CASSPRGMNTEAFF.